These 12 T cell receptor beta chains originate from one sample sequenced in a study of response to subunit inactivated influenza vaccine. TCRdb analysed the RT-PCR reads with MiXCR anew, one entry per CDR3 protein. This sample has about 800,000 distinct CDR3 sequences, with 21% found just once. The material sequenced was PBMCs from blood, taken roughly 5 days after vaccination. These receptors all stem from a man between 45 and 60 years old who received an inactivated influenza vaccine.

The chain has TRBV20-1 and TRBJ2-3, with D possibly being TRBD1 (6 bases). V shed 1 base and J shed 5 bases, with 16 bases lying between them. CDR1 DFQATT and CDR2 SNEGSKA come from the germline V gene (reference sequence). The CDR3 covers 15 residues. CDR3 in DNA: TGCAGTGCTAGAGTCCCCCAGGGGCAGCAAGATACGCAGTATTTT. Its protein product is CSARVPQGQQDTQYF.

This clonotype was observed a handful of times. V is TRBV12-3 or TRBV12-4 and J is TRBJ2-7; 7 bases fit TRBD1. Unmatched junction bases numbered 4, after V lost 6 bases and J lost 2 bases. The CDR3 is 13 residues long. The CDR3 coding sequence is TGTGCCAGCAGAGGGACAGAGACCTACGAGCAGTACTTC. Protein: CASRGTETYEQYF.

V and J are TRBV3-1 and TRBJ2-5; D might be TRBD2 (5 bases). V lost 1 base, J lost 9 bases, and 9 bases lay in between. The CDR3 length is 12 residues. Per germline, CDR1 LGHDT and CDR2 YNNKEL (reference sequence). The DNA of the CDR3 is TGTGCCAGCAGCCAAGGGACTGGGGCCCAGTACTTC. It translates to CASSQGTGAQYF.

The table lists this clonotype with many counts. The genes are TRBV6-2 or TRBV6-3 and TRBJ2-5; D is uncertain. Trimming stripped 2 bases from V and 5 bases from J, with 3 bases between. The CDR3 has 11 amino acids. Germline V lookup: CDR1 MNHEY, CDR2 SVGEGT. The CDR3 region is CASSYPETQYF. CDR3 in DNA: TGTGCCAGCAGTTACCCGGAGACCCAGTACTTC.

The chain carries TRBV4-3 and TRBJ2-5; 8 bases agree with TRBD2. The CDR3 consists of 16 residues. J was trimmed by 4 bases and V by 4 bases; bases with no gene match: 11. Germline V gene sequence: CDR1 LGHNA, CDR2 YSLEER. CDR3 sequence (DNA): TGCGCCAGCAGCCGTTCTCCGGGACTAGAGTCAGAGACCCAGTACTTC. It yields the protein CASSRSPGLESETQYF.

The J gene is TRBJ1-1, the V gene TRBV5-1; D is perhaps TRBD1 (6 bases). From germline, CDR1 is SGHRS and CDR2 YFSETQ. The CDR3 is 15 residues long. V was clipped by 0 bases and J by 8 bases, with 17 bases between them. The CDR3 loop reads CASSLVQGQGGEAFF. CDR3 nucleotides: TGCGCCAGCAGCTTGGTGCAGGGGCAGGGAGGCGAAGCTTTCTTT.

This clonotype was seen more than once but under ten times. This chain connects TRBV4-3 to TRBJ2-5, with 9 bases aligning to TRBD1. The V gene's germline CDR1 is LGHNA and CDR2 YSLEER. The CDR3 has 15 residues. V lost 0 bases and J lost 7; bases outside the gene matches: 6. The CDR3 DNA follows: TGCGCCAGCAGCCAAGAGGGACAGGGACAAACGACCCAGTACTTC. This encodes CASSQEGQGQTTQYF.

This clonotype was detected a few times. The genes are TRBV5-1 and TRBJ2-3; 7 nucleotides align to TRBD1. Trimming took 1 base from V and 1 from J; bases not matched to a gene: 9. This CDR3 region has 17 residues. Per the germline V gene, CDR1 is SGHRS and CDR2 is YFSETQ. The DNA of the CDR3 is TGCGCCAGCAGCTTGTCCACAGGGGTCCGCCGCACAGATACGCAGTATTTT. This codes for CASSLSTGVRRTDTQYF.

This rearrangement joins TRBV20-1 to TRBJ1-6; 8 bases are shared with TRBD1. The CDR3 covers 14 residues. Germline V gives CDR1 DFQATT, CDR2 SNEGSKA (reference sequence). With V trimmed by 5 bases and J by 6 bases, 6 bases remained unmatched. The CDR3 DNA reads TGCAGTGCTCATTACAGGGGGGTTAATTCACCCCTCCACTTT. It translates to CSAHYRGVNSPLHF.

The V and J genes are TRBV7-9 and TRBJ2-4; possibly TRBD1 or TRBD2 for D (5 bases each). Deletions cut 7 bases from V and 8 bases from J, with 12 bases between. Germline V lookup: CDR1 SEHNR, CDR2 FQNEAQ (reference sequence). The CDR3 loop spans 12 amino acids. CDR3 in amino acids: CASNRLGDIQYF. In nucleotides, the CDR3 is TGTGCCAGCAACCGGTTGGGGGACATTCAGTACTTC.

The chain recombines TRBV7-9 with TRBJ2-3; D is unclear. Germline CDR1 SEHNR, CDR2 FQNEAQ (reference sequence). V was trimmed by 3 bases and J by 4 bases, leaving 14 bases between them. This CDR3 contains 15 residues. This CDR3 is CASSLRQTNADTQYF. In DNA form, the CDR3 reads TGTGCCAGCAGCTTGCGCCAGACCAACGCAGATACGCAGTATTTT.

Only a few counts were recorded for this clonotype. V is TRBV6-5 and J is TRBJ2-1; the match to TRBD1 covers 7 bases. There are 16 residues in the CDR3. Germline V gene data show CDR1 as MNHEY and CDR2 as SVGAGI. With 4 bases clipped from V and 0 bases from J, the junction kept 6 bases outside the gene matches. CDR3 sequence reads: CASSSSGTASYNEQFF. As DNA, the CDR3 is TGTGCCAGCAGTTCATCCGGGACAGCCTCCTACAATGAGCAGTTCTTC.